This is a list of T cell receptor beta chains from one sample in a study of T cell changes during pregnancy in multiple sclerosis. Assay used: immunoSEQ multiplex PCR; TCRdb lists only in-frame clones, some missing. The table lists 61,000 or so clones, roughly 95% of them singletons. The source was CD4+ T cells from peripheral blood mononuclear cells, collected before pregnancy. These receptors were taken from a female donor with multiple sclerosis, enrolled in a pregnancy study. CDR3s leave out the opening cysteine and the closing phenylalanine or tryptophan. The D gene is left open where the match is weak.

V	J	D	CDR3
TRBV6-5	TRBJ2-1	TRBD2	ASSSTSGSYSNEQF
TRBV9	TRBJ2-1	TRBD2	ASSARVGTSGYNEQF
TRBV19	TRBJ1-5	.	ASSMLGSPQPQH
TRBV5-1	TRBJ2-7	.	ASSWADGTYEQY
TRBV2	TRBJ2-1	TRBD2	ASNTVGFVSGRQF
TRBV11-3	TRBJ2-7	TRBD2	ASSRGAGGETSGVNYEQY
TRBV6-5	TRBJ2-1	.	ASSPFGAPYNEQF
TRBV7-9	TRBJ1-4	.	ASSLGAGGANEKLF
TRBV5-4	TRBJ1-4	.	ASSLPGRDEKLF
TRBV5-8	TRBJ2-3	.	ASSLAVTGITGWDTQY
TRBV7-2	TRBJ1-2	.	ASSLEGQPWRGYT
TRBV9	TRBJ2-1	.	ASSVVSGGIDEQF
TRBV28	TRBJ1-2	TRBD1	ASSLSARGQGGYT
TRBV28	TRBJ2-3	TRBD2	ASNNQGLAITDTQY
TRBV6-1	TRBJ2-3	.	ATLLGTQY
TRBV5-4	TRBJ2-3	.	ASSLRGLDTQY
TRBV6-5	TRBJ2-5	.	ASSYSGLQETQY
TRBV19	TRBJ2-7	.	ASSIGSSRNEQY
TRBV19	TRBJ1-4	TRBD1	ASSIDRTGSTEKLF
TRBV28	TRBJ2-5	.	AIQGQETQY
TRBV5-4	TRBJ1-1	.	ASSLDSFHTEAF
TRBV2	TRBJ2-3	TRBD1	ASSEYIDRVVRSTDTQY
TRBV9	TRBJ2-1	.	ASSVAGYNEQF
TRBV4-1	TRBJ1-1	.	ASSPIGTRDLNTEAF
TRBV6-5	TRBJ2-2	TRBD1	ASRQTGSHTGELF
TRBV18	TRBJ2-7	.	ASSLDFYEQY
TRBV4-2	TRBJ2-1	TRBD2	ASSQVPSGIISNEQF
TRBV10-2	TRBJ1-2	.	ASSEPRTASNYGYT
TRBV7-9	TRBJ2-5	TRBD2	ASSLKGTREETQY
TRBV10-3	TRBJ2-7	TRBD1	AINDRGYEQY
TRBV7-3	TRBJ2-5	.	ASALSGSGETQY
TRBV6-5	TRBJ2-5	TRBD2	ASSSSGGRASETQY
TRBV28	TRBJ2-3	.	ASQRRGTDTQY
TRBV15	TRBJ2-5	.	ATSRATIEETQY
TRBV4-1	TRBJ2-3	.	ASSLRGTLDTQY
TRBV28	TRBJ2-5	TRBD2	ASGGTSGVSETQY
TRBV6-1	TRBJ1-2	.	ASSERLLNGYT
TRBV21-1	TRBJ1-4	.	ASSVPGTAATNEKLF
TRBV10-3	TRBJ2-1	TRBD2	AISESGLAGGTEQF
TRBV2	TRBJ2-2	.	ASSERWRLPNTGELF
TRBV29-1	TRBJ2-7	TRBD2	SVPPGREGFNCAYEQY
TRBV28	TRBJ1-2	.	ASSKTVNYGYT
TRBV18	TRBJ1-1	.	ASSPGMTVEAF
TRBV10-3	TRBJ1-2	.	AISESSGNYGYT
TRBV2	TRBJ1-3	.	ASSAGTTKSGNTIY
TRBV27	TRBJ1-5	TRBD1	ASSAENRGDQPQH
TRBV23-1	TRBJ2-4	.	ASKVGRVAKNIQY
TRBV5-1	TRBJ2-7	.	ASSFEGGGTYEQY
TRBV11-3	TRBJ2-1	TRBD2	ASSLGVAGTKYNEQF
TRBV27	TRBJ2-2	TRBD1	ASGVTGENTGELF
TRBV4-1	TRBJ1-2	.	ASSQIGGGPNYGYT
TRBV7-3	TRBJ2-1	.	ASSLTGELRHEQF
TRBV5-4	TRBJ2-7	TRBD2	ASSSGTSYEQY
TRBV5-1	TRBJ1-1	TRBD1	ASSLGHQGANTEAF
TRBV29-1	TRBJ2-5	TRBD1	SVVRQGIRETQY